These 23 T cell receptor beta chains came from one sample sequenced in a study of shared clonotypes between healthy human individuals. TCRdb's copy holds only in-frame clones and misses some; the assay was immunoSEQ multiplex PCR. This sample has some 2,500,000 clones, with approximately 93% found just once. Sequencing used naive CD4+ T cells from PBMCs. Subset: CD45RA+ positively selected. The source is a young man in good health. Some clones in this sample may be carry-over from other donors' samples.

The chain combines TRBV7-9 with TRBJ2-6; D possibly corresponds to TRBD1 (6 bases). The germline V gene has CDR1 SEHNR and CDR2 FQNEAQ (reference sequence). This CDR3 is 19 amino acids long. The ends were cut back, 5 bases at V and 0 bases at J, with 20 bases in the middle. CDR3 coding DNA: TGTGCCAGCAGCCCCTCTCGCGGACAGATAACCTCTGGGGCCAACGTCCTGACTTTC. It specifies CASSPSRGQITSGANVLTF.

The rearrangement joins TRBV9 to TRBJ2-1, with a tentative D call TRBD1 (6 bases). Germline V lookup: CDR1 SGDLS, CDR2 YYNGEE. The V end was cut by 4 bases, the J end by 3 bases, with 14 bases between. The CDR3 sequence is 15 residues long. CDR3 coding DNA: TGTGCCAGCAGCTCAGAGGGGGACAACTACAATGAGCAGTTCTTC. It codes for CASSSEGDNYNEQFF.

The chain links TRBV7-9 to TRBJ1-5, with 9 nucleotides matching TRBD1. Trimming took 2 bases from V and 4 from J; bases not matched to a gene: 9. The CDR3 spans 17 residues. The germline CDR1 and CDR2 sequences are SEHNR and FQNEAQ (reference sequence). The CDR3 is CASSLRPGTGSNQPQHF. DNA of the CDR3: TGTGCCAGCAGCTTACGCCCCGGGACAGGGAGTAATCAGCCCCAGCATTTT.

J is TRBJ1-2 and V is TRBV10-3, with TRBD1 matching 7 bases. CDR3 size: 13 residues. Germline V lookup: CDR1 ENHRY, CDR2 SYGVKD. J lost 8 bases, V lost 10 bases, and 13 bases had no gene match. Here the CDR3 DNA reads TGTGCCACCTCGACAGGGTTGGGGTACGGCTACACCTTC. Translation: CATSTGLGYGYTF.

V gene TRBV7-8 combines with J gene TRBJ1-1, with 7 bases that match TRBD1. The germline CDR1 and CDR2 sequences are SGHVS and FQNEAQ. Germline trimming cut 4 bases from V and 2 bases from J; bases unmatched to any gene: 10. The CDR3 spans 16 residues. The CDR3 bases are TGTGCCAGCAGCTCGAGAAACATAGGGGGCAACACTGAAGCTTTCTTT. It codes for CASSSRNIGGNTEAFF.

This clone was seen a few times. The chain is built from TRBV28 and TRBJ1-4, with 7 positions matching TRBD1. This CDR3 contains 16 residues. The germline CDR1 and CDR2 sequences are MDHEN and SYDVKM. The trim removed 8 bases at V and 8 bases at J, leaving 17 bases unmatched. CDR3 amino acids: CASGSPPPGQLEKLFF. The CDR3 nucleotides are TGTGCCAGCGGAAGCCCACCCCCGGGACAGCTCGAAAAACTGTTTTTT.

This clone was detected only a few times. The CDR3 region has the DNA TGTGCCTGGAGTAACGCAGGCCTATTGAACACTGAAGCTTTCTTT. It is translated as CAWSNAGLLNTEAFF. The chain uses TRBV30 and TRBJ1-1; no definite D call. Trimming shortened V by 2 bases and J by 0 bases, and 13 bases separated the two germline ends. The CDR3 extends over 15 amino acids. Germline loops: CDR1 GTSNPN, CDR2 SVGIG (reference sequence). Based on the CDR3 plus reference TRBV30 and TRBJ1-1, the full variable domain is SQTIHQWPATLVQPVGSPLSLECTVEGTSNPNLYWYRQAAGRGLQLLFYSVGIGQISSEVPQNLSASRPQDRQFILSSKKLLLSDSGFYLCAWSNAGLLNTEAFFGQGTRLTVV.

V and J are TRBV6-1 and TRBJ2-7, with 8 bases lining up with TRBD2. V trimming: 6 bases; J trimming: 2 bases; junction bases outside the gene matches: 9. CDR1 MNHNS and CDR2 SASEGT come from the germline V gene. CDR3 size: 15 residues. CDR3 residues: CASRYAGGPTYEQYF. The DNA of the CDR3 is TGTGCCAGCAGGTACGCGGGAGGCCCTACCTACGAGCAGTACTTC.

This sequence joins TRBV7-9 and TRBJ2-2; D possibly uses TRBD1 or TRBD2 (5 bases each). This CDR3 spans 15 amino acids. Between the trimmed V and J ends, which lost 7 bases and 6 bases, there was a span of 18 bases. Looked up from germline, CDR1 is SEHNR and CDR2 is FQNEAQ (reference sequence). CDR3 in DNA: TGTGCCAGCACCTGGGGGACGGAGTACTCCGGGGAGCTGTTTTTT. It specifies CASTWGTEYSGELFF.

The J gene is TRBJ1-1, the V gene TRBV20-1; the D gene is possibly TRBD1 (6 bases). Germline CDR1 reads DFQATT; CDR2 reads SNEGSKA (reference sequence). CDR3 size: 11 residues. Trimming cost V 3 bases and J 8 bases, with 10 bases left between them. The CDR3 nucleotides read TGCAGTGCTAGGGACAGTACCGAAGCTTTCTTT. This translates into CSARDSTEAFF.

This chain joins TRBV6-1 and TRBJ2-5; 8 positions agree with TRBD2. After removal of 6 bases from V and 5 bases from J, the junction contained 8 bases not matched to a gene. Germline V gene lookup returns CDR1 MNHNS and CDR2 SASEGT. This CDR3 region has 14 residues. The CDR3, as DNA: TGTGCCAGCAGCCGAGCGGGGGCGGGGGAGACCCAGTACTTC. Protein sequence: CASSRAGAGETQYF.

The rearrangement uses TRBV5-6 and TRBJ2-5; 15 positions match TRBD2. The CDR3 consists of 15 residues. Losses at the gene ends were 5 bases for V and 4 bases for J; bases not matched to a gene: 3. CDR1 and CDR2 from the germline V gene are SGHDT and YYEEEE. DNA of the CDR3: TGTGCCAGCAGACGGGGACTAGCGGGAGGAGAGACCCAGTACTTC. This sequence encodes CASRRGLAGGETQYF.

The V and J genes are TRBV5-1 and TRBJ2-7, with TRBD2 matching over 8 bases. The CDR3 spans 16 residues. CDR1 and CDR2 from the germline V gene are SGHRS and YFSETQ. The V segment lost 0 bases and the J segment 7 bases; nucleotides outside the gene matches: 12. CDR3 nucleotides: TGCGCCAGCAGCTTGGCTTTAAGCGGGAGATTCGGTGAGCAGTACTTC. Protein product: CASSLALSGRFGEQYF.

J is TRBJ2-2 and V is TRBV19; D is possibly TRBD1 (5 bases). Trimming left V 5 bases short and J 6 bases short, with 10 bases between. Germline loops: CDR1 LNHDA, CDR2 SQIVND (reference sequence). This CDR3 has 13 residues. The DNA for the CDR3 is TGTGCCAGTAGTCCAGGGCCGGCCGGGGAGCTGTTTTTT. Translated: CASSPGPAGELFF.

The chain carries TRBV15 and TRBJ1-4; possible D gene TRBD1, 5 bases. This CDR3 has 13 residues. Germline CDR1 reads LNHNV; CDR2 reads YYDKDF (reference sequence). Trimming left V 8 bases short and J 2 bases short, with 9 bases between. As DNA, the CDR3 is TGTGCCACCGGGGGGAACACTAATGAAAAACTGTTTTTT. Translating it yields CATGGNTNEKLFF. Based on the CDR3 plus reference TRBV15 and TRBJ1-4, the full variable domain is DAMVIQNPRYQVTQFGKPVTLSCSQTLNHNVMYWYQQKSSQAPKLLFHYYDKDFNNEADTPDNFQSRRPNTSFCFLDIRSPGLGDTAMYLCATGGNTNEKLFFGSGTQLSVL.

The genes are TRBV6-5 and TRBJ2-1; D is perhaps TRBD2 (6 bases). In germline, CDR1 is MNHEY, CDR2 SVGAGI. Trimming cost V 8 bases and J 4 bases, with 12 bases left between them. This CDR3 comprises 13 residues. As DNA, the CDR3 is TGTGCCAGCCGGGACTCACTATACAATGAGCAGTTCTTC. It yields the protein CASRDSLYNEQFF.

This chain connects TRBV27 to TRBJ2-1; D remains unclear. Germline CDR1 is MNHEY and CDR2 is SMNVEV (reference sequence). Trimming removed 4 bases from V and 7 bases from J, with 20 bases in between. The CDR3 totals 16 residues. CDR3 residues: CASSSLQRRAVNEQFF. The CDR3 region has the DNA TGTGCCAGCAGTTCCCTACAGAGGCGAGCAGTTAATGAGCAGTTCTTC.

V is TRBV4-3 and J is TRBJ2-3; the D call may be TRBD1 or TRBD2 (5 bases each). Trimming pared 2 bases from V and 11 bases from J, leaving 14 bases between. Germline V gene data show CDR1 as LGHNA and CDR2 as YSLEER. This CDR3 comprises 13 residues. CDR3 in DNA: TGCGCCAGCAGCCAATTCCGGGACGCCGGGCAGTATTTT. The encoded protein is CASSQFRDAGQYF.

The CDR3 spells CASSATGFYEQYF. In DNA form, the CDR3 reads TGCGCCAGCAGCGCTACAGGATTCTACGAGCAGTACTTC. The chain carries TRBV5-1 and TRBJ2-7; perhaps TRBD1 as D (5 bases). Germline V gene lookup returns CDR1 SGHRS and CDR2 YFSETQ. This CDR3 has 13 residues. Trimming pared 4 bases from V and 3 bases from J, leaving 11 bases between. Full variable domain (missing parts from reference TRBV5-1 and TRBJ2-7): KAGVTQTPRYLIKTRGQQVTLSCSPISGHRSVSWYQQTPGQGLQFLFEYFSETQRNKGNFPGRFSGRQFSNSRSEMNVSTLELGDSALYLCASSATGFYEQYFGPGTRLTVT.

The chain combines TRBV9 with TRBJ2-3, with D possibly matching TRBD2 (5 bases). From germline, CDR1 is SGDLS and CDR2 YYNGEE. The germline V and J ends were trimmed by 3 bases and 3 bases, with 14 bases remaining between them. This CDR3 comprises 15 residues. CDR3 nucleotides: TGTGCCAGCAGCGCCCTCCCCCGCGGGACAGATACGCAGTATTTT. Encoded protein: CASSALPRGTDTQYF. The full variable domain, with the rest looked up from reference TRBV9 and TRBJ2-3, is DSGVTQTPKHLITATGQRVTLRCSPRSGDLSVYWYQQSLDQGLQFLIQYYNGEERAKGNILERFSAQQFPDLHSELNLSSLELGDSALYFCASSALPRGTDTQYFGPGTRLTVL.

V is TRBV27 and J is TRBJ1-2; 7 bases are a match to TRBD1. Germline-derived CDR1 and CDR2 are MNHEY and SMNVEV (reference sequence). The CDR3 totals 12 residues. The junction had 3 bases not matched to a gene; V was cut back by 6 bases and J by 5 bases. The CDR3 DNA is TGTGCCAGCAGGACAGGGAGGTATGGCTACACCTTC. Protein sequence: CASRTGRYGYTF.

The chain combines TRBV28 with TRBJ1-2; D remains ambiguous. V shed 4 bases and J shed 5 bases, with 23 bases lying between them. The CDR3 length is 17 residues. The germline V gene encodes CDR1 MDHEN and CDR2 SYDVKM. CDR3 in DNA: TGTGCCAGCAGTTATCGTAGCAGCCGGGTAACCAGATATGGCTACACCTTC. This translates into CASSYRSSRVTRYGYTF.

The chain recombines TRBV2 with TRBJ2-2; no clear D. Germline values: CDR1 SNHLY, CDR2 FYNNEI. Trimming removed 5 bases from V and 6 bases from J, with 16 bases in between. This CDR3 region has 15 residues. CDR3 sequence reads: CASSPTTRAAGELFF. CDR3 DNA: TGTGCCAGCAGTCCTACCACAAGGGCTGCCGGGGAGCTGTTTTTT.